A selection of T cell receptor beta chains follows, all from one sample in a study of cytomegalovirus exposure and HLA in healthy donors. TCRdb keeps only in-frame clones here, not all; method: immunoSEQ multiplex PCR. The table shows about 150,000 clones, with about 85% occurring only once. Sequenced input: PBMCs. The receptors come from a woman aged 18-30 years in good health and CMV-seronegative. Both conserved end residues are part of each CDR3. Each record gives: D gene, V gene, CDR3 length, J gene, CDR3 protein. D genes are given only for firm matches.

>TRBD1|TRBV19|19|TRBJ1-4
CASRAGQGSLLATNEKLFF
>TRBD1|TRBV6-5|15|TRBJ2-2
CASSRQGGNTGELFF
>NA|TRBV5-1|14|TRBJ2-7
CASSLGSRVYEQYF
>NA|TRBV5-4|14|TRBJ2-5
CASSPGLRQETQYF
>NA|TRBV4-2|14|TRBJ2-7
CASSPGGIGYEQYF
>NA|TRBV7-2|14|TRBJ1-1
CASSESVQAGEAFF
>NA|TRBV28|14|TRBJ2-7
CASSGGTTPYEQYF
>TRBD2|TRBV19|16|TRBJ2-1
CASTFVGGFPHNEQFF
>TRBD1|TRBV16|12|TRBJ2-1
CASSPDREEQFF
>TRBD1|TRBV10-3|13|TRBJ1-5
CAISQGGNQPQHF
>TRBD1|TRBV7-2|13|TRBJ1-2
CASSLDRIRGYTF
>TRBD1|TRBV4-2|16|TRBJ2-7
CASSQGDRGLFYEQYF
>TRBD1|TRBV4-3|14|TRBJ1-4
CASSPGQGARKLFF
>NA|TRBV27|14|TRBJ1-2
CASSRPGFLKSYTF
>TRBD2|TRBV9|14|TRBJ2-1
CASSVGSSGNEQFF
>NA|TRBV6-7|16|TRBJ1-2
CASSYSMPHSSYGYTF
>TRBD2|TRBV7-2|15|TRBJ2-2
CATRQAGGLTGELFF
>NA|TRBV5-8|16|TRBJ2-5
CASSLATGHPEETQYF
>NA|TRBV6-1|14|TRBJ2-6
CASSREAGANVLTF
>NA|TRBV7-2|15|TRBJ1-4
CASSLGAGGIEKLFF
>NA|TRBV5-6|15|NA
CASSLQGNPVYEQYF
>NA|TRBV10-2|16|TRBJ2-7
CASSGPGRGSSYEQYF
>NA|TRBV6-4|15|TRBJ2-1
CASSDALKGHNEQFF
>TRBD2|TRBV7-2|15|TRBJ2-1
CASSLGLAGNNEQFF
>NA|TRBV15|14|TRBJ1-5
CATSRTALNQPQHF
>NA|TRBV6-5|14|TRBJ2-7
CASSFGSASYEQYF
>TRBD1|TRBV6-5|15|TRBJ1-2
CASSTGQGGISGYTF
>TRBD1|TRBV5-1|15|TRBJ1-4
CASSSTGGRNEKLFF
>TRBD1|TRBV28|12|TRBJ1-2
CASSLTGDGYTF
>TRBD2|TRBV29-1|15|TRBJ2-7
CSVGWGGSRTYEQYF
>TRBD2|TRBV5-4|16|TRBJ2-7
CASSSGLAGPSYEQYF
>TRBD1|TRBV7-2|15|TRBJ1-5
CASSPETGGNQPQHF
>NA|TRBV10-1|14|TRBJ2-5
CASSAGTKWETQYF
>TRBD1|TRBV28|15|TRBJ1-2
CASSLPGTANYGYTF
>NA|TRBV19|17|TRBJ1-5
CASSIDLGLRGDQPQHF